This T cell receptor beta chain was documented in a study of T cells in Graves' hyperthyroidism and ophthalmopathy. Study results and limitations: Most thyroid-expanded clonotypes above 0.001 were also found in blood.

This clonotype showed up many times. Its matching antigen is unknown. Germline V gene sequence: CDR1 MDHEN, CDR2 SYDVKM. CDR3 length equals 16 residues. V was cut by 2 bases and J by 4 bases, with 17 bases left in between. Researchers amplified the TCR beta CDR3 regions from RNA transcripts. When the TCR CDR3 underwent first-round RT-PCR, the HTBI primer set was used. One entry per CDR3 protein, called by TCRdb with MiXCR from the multiplex PCR reads. The table shows about 420,000 distinct CDR3 sequences, with about a sixth occurring only once. Sequences were obtained from blood. This receptor was identified in a woman in her late teens or twenties with Graves' hyperthyroidism. V and J are TRBV28 and TRBJ1-2; D is undetermined. This CDR3 is CASSLGGSNDVYGYTF. The CDR3 DNA reads TGTGCCAGCAGTTTAGGTGGCTCGAACGACGTCTATGGCTACACCTTC.